These T cell receptor beta chains were read from a single sample in a study of resident and recirculating memory T cells in vitiligo. The method was immunoSEQ multiplex PCR; TCRdb's version includes in-frame clones alone and lacks a portion of them. The repertoire holds roughly 80,000 clones, with 92% as singletons. The sequencing sample was made of blood. All receptors come from a male donor with vitiligo. Both conserved end residues are part of each CDR3. The D gene is left open where the match is weak. Clone size is given for some rows only: seen once, a few or many times, or a class if the clone is expanded.

D	J	V	size	CDR3	DNA
TRBD2	TRBJ2-3	TRBV28	.	CASSDAGLAGINTQYF	TGTGCCAGCAGTGACGCCGGGCTAGCGGGAATAAATACGCAGTATTTT
.	TRBJ2-7	TRBV13	.	CASSFGRSYEQYF	TGTGCCAGCAGCTTTGGGAGATCGTACGAGCAGTACTTC
.	TRBJ2-2	TRBV7-6	.	CASSTPLGELFF	TGTGCCAGCAGCACCCCACTCGGGGAGCTGTTTTTT
TRBD2	TRBJ2-5	TRBV9	.	CASSVGLAGGQETQYF	TGTGCCAGCAGCGTAGGACTAGCGGGGGGACAAGAGACCCAGTACTTC
.	TRBJ2-7	TRBV21-1	.	CASSRTGRGRSYEQYF	TGTGCCAGCAGCAGGACTGGGCGGGGGCGCTCCTACGAGCAGTACTTC
.	TRBJ1-2	TRBV9	.	CASSGLNYGYTF	TGTGCCAGCAGCGGTCTCAACTATGGCTACACCTTC
TRBD1	TRBJ1-1	TRBV28	.	CATQRDSEAFF	TGTGCCACCCAACGGGACAGCGAAGCTTTCTTT
.	TRBJ1-1	TRBV6-5	few	CASSYSLGLGHRQAFF	TGTGCCAGCAGTTACTCACTGGGACTTGGACATCGGCAAGCTTTCTTT
.	TRBJ2-7	TRBV9	.	CASSVGGGGYEQYF	TGTGCCAGCAGCGTAGGTGGCGGTGGCTACGAGCAGTACTTC
TRBD2	TRBJ2-1	TRBV9	.	CASSPRTGRGYNEQFF	TGTGCCAGCAGCCCACGGACCGGGAGGGGTTACAATGAGCAGTTCTTC
.	TRBJ1-6	TRBV27	once	CASSKNRRDNSPLHF	TGTGCCAGCAGCAAAAATAGGCGGGATAATTCACCCCTCCACTTT
.	TRBJ2-3	TRBV5-1	.	CASSLAARTGFKADTQYF	TGCGCCAGCAGCTTGGCGGCCAGAACAGGGTTTAAAGCAGATACGCAGTATTTT
.	TRBJ2-3	TRBV6-5	.	CASSGDGPLDTQYF	TGTGCCAGCTCGGGAGATGGCCCCTTGGATACGCAGTATTTT
TRBD1	TRBJ2-3	TRBV7-9	.	CASSHPDRGLRTDTQYF	TGTGCCAGCAGCCACCCGGACAGGGGGCTGCGCACAGATACGCAGTATTTT
TRBD2	TRBJ2-7	TRBV7-2	once	CASSLSGGPGKNFYEQYF	TGTGCCAGCAGCCTTAGCGGGGGTCCCGGGAAGAACTTTTACGAGCAGTACTTC
.	TRBJ2-3	TRBV7-3	.	CASSQVASEGPDTQYF	TGTGCCAGCAGCCAGGTGGCCAGTGAAGGCCCAGATACGCAGTATTTT
TRBD2	TRBJ2-7	TRBV13	.	CASIPRVAGGYEQYF	TGTGCCAGCATCCCCCGAGTAGCGGGAGGCTACGAGCAGTACTTC
TRBD2	TRBJ2-3	TRBV4-1	.	CASRPTSGSRYTQYF	TGCGCCAGCAGGCCTACTAGCGGGAGTAGGTATACGCAGTATTTT
.	TRBJ2-7	TRBV6-1	.	CASSEDWGSAYEQYF	TGTGCCAGCAGTGAAGACTGGGGTAGCGCTTACGAGCAGTACTTC
TRBD1	TRBJ1-5	TRBV28	.	CASRRTGVSNQPQHF	TGTGCCAGCAGACGGACAGGGGTGAGCAATCAGCCCCAGCATTTT
.	TRBJ2-1	TRBV2	.	CASNGAGNYNEQFF	TGTGCTTCCAACGGTGCGGGAAACTACAATGAGCAGTTCTTC
.	TRBJ2-3	TRBV18	.	CASSPPHFRSTDTQYF	TGTGCCAGCTCACCACCGCACTTCAGGAGCACAGATACGCAGTATTTT
TRBD2	TRBJ2-3	TRBV5-1	once	CASSRASSGGILNTQYF	TGCGCCAGCAGCCGCGCTTCTAGCGGGGGGATTTTGAATACGCAGTATTTT
.	TRBJ1-2	TRBV6-5	once	CASSLQAPGGYGYTF	TGTGCCAGCAGTCTTCAGGCCCCGGGAGGCTATGGCTACACCTTC
TRBD1	TRBJ1-4	TRBV7-2	.	CASSPTGVNEKLFF	TGTGCCAGCAGCCCTACAGGGGTTAATGAAAAACTGTTTTTT
.	TRBJ1-4	TRBV2	.	CASGSGNEKLFF	TGTGCCAGCGGCTCCGGGAATGAAAAACTGTTTTTT
TRBD2	TRBJ2-7	TRBV19	.	CASSRGGNSYEQYF	TGTGCCAGTAGTAGGGGGGGAAACTCCTACGAGCAGTACTTC